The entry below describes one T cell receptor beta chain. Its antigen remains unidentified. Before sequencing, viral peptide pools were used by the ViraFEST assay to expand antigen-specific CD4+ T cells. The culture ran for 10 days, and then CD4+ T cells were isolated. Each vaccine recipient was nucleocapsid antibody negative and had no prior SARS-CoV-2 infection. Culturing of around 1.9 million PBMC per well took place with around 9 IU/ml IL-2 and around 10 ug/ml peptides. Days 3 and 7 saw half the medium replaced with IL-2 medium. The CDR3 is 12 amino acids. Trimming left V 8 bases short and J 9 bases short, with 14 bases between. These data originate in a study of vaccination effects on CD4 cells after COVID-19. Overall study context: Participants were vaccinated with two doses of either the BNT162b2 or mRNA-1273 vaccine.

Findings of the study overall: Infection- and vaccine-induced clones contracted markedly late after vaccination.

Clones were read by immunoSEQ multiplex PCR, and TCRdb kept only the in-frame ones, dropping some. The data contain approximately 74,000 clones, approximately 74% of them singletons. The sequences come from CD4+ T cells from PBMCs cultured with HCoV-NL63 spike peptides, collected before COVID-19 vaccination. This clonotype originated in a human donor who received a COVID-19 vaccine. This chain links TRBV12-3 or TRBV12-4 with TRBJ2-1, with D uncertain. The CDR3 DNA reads TGTGCCAGCTCCAAGTACGAGGCTGAGCAGTTCTTC. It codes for CASSKYEAEQFF.